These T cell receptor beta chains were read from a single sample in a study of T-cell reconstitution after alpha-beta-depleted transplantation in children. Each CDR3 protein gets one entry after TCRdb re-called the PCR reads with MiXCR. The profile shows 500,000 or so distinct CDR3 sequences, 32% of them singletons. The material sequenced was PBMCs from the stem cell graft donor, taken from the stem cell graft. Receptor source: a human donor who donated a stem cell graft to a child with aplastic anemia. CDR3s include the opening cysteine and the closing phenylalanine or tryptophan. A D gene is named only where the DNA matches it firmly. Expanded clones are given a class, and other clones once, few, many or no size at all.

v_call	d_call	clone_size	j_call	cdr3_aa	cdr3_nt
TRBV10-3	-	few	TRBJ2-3	CATREGGTDTQYF	TGTGCCACCCGAGAGGGTGGCACAGATACGCAGTATTTT
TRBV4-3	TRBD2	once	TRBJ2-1	CASSQGSSGRPNEQFF	TGCGCCAGCAGCCAAGGCTCTAGCGGGAGGCCCAATGAGCAGTTCTTC
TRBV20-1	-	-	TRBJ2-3	CSAEEGGYTDTQYF	TGCAGTGCAGAGGAGGGCGGATACACAGATACGCAGTATTTT
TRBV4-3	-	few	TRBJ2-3	CASSQETSRGYTDTQYF	TGCGCCAGCAGCCAAGAAACTAGCCGAGGATACACAGATACGCAGTATTTT
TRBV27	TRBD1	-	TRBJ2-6	CASSYLTGSGANVLTF	TGTGCCAGCAGTTACTTGACAGGGTCTGGGGCCAACGTCCTGACTTTC
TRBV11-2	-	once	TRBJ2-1	CASTQTMTYNEQFF	TGTGCCAGCACCCAGACAATGACCTACAATGAGCAGTTCTTC
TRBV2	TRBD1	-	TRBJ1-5	CASTATAGGYSNQPQHF	TGTGCCAGCACGGCGACAGCAGGGGGATATAGCAATCAGCCCCAGCATTTT
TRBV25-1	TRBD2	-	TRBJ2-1	CASSPSEIVAGGPVSNEQFF	TGTGCCAGCAGTCCCTCTGAGATAGTAGCGGGAGGGCCTGTTTCCAATGAGCAGTTCTTC
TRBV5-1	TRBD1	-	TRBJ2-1	CASWRDRGVDEQFF	TGCGCTTCCTGGCGGGACAGGGGAGTCGATGAGCAGTTCTTC
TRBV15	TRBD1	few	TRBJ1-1	CATSRDYAGGPVNTEAFF	TGTGCCACCAGCAGAGATTACGCAGGGGGCCCTGTTAACACTGAAGCTTTCTTT
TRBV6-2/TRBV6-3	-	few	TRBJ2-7	CASTGQAIYEQYF	TGTGCCAGCACCGGGCAGGCAATTTACGAGCAGTACTTC
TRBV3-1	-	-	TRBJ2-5	CASSQEVAARETQYF	TGTGCCAGCAGCCAAGAGGTAGCAGCTAGAGAGACCCAGTACTTC
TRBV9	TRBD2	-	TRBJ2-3	CASSVAPGLAGDTQYF	TGTGCCAGCAGCGTAGCCCCGGGACTAGCGGGAGACACGCAGTATTTT
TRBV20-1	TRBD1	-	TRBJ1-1	CSVLQGLNTEAFF	TGCAGTGTTCTACAGGGGTTGAACACTGAAGCTTTCTTT
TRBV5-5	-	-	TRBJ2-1	CASSFRDSVLPEQFF	TGTGCCAGCAGCTTCCGGGACTCCGTACTCCCTGAGCAGTTCTTC
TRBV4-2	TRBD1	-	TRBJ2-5	CASSYTGDGETQYF	TGTGCCAGCAGCTACACAGGGGACGGAGAGACCCAGTACTTC
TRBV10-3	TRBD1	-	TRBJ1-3	CAISEWDSLSGNTIYF	TGTGCCATCAGTGAGTGGGACAGCCTCTCTGGAAACACCATATATTTT
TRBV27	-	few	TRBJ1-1	CASSSGAEGFF	TGTGCCAGCAGTTCGGGGGCTGAGGGTTTCTTT
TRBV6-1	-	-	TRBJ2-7	CASSEALPAPGPAQYF	TGTGCCAGCAGTGAAGCGCTTCCGGCCCCAGGACCTGCGCAGTACTTC
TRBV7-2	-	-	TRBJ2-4	CASSSLEISKNIQYF	TGTGCCAGCAGCTCCCTTGAGATATCCAAAAACATTCAGTACTTC
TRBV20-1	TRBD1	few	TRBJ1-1	CSARQGGKNTEAFF	TGCAGTGCCCGACAGGGCGGGAAGAACACTGAAGCTTTCTTT
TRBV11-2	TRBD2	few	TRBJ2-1	CANRASGNNEQFF	TGTGCAAACAGGGCTAGCGGGAACAATGAGCAGTTCTTC
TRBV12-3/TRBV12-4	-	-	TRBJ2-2	CASSLHPGELFF	TGTGCCAGCAGTCTACATCCCGGGGAGCTGTTTTTT
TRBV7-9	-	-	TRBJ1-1	CASIQGGGRTEAFF	TGTGCCAGCATCCAGGGAGGGGGGCGAACTGAAGCTTTCTTT
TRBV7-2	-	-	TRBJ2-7	CASSLLRAEQYF	TGTGCCAGCAGCTTACTGAGGGCCGAGCAGTACTTC
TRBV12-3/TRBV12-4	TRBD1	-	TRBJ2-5	CASSLGLDRGRETQYF	TGTGCCAGCAGTTTAGGCCTGGACAGGGGGCGTGAGACCCAGTACTTC
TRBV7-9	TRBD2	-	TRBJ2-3	CASSFHSGGRTDTQYF	TGTGCCAGCAGCTTTCATTCGGGAGGGCGGACAGATACGCAGTATTTT
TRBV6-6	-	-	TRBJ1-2	CASSGSGDYGYTF	TGTGCCAGCAGTGGATCAGGGGACTATGGCTACACCTTC
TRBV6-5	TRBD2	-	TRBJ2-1	CASSSGTSGVSSYNEQFF	TGTGCCAGCAGTTCCGGGACTAGCGGTGTCTCCTCCTACAATGAGCAGTTCTTC
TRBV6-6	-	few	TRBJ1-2	CASRDSVGYGYTF	TGTGCCAGCAGAGACTCGGTGGGGTATGGCTACACCTTC
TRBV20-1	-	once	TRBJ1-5	CSVRDRSNQPQHF	TGCAGTGTTAGAGACAGAAGCAATCAGCCCCAGCATTTT
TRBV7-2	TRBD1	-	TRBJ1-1	CASSLATGDPLNTEAFF	TGTGCCAGCAGCTTAGCCACAGGGGACCCCTTGAACACTGAAGCTTTCTTT
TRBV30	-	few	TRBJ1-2	CAWSLRGGYTF	TGTGCCTGGAGTCTGAGGGGAGGCTACACCTTC
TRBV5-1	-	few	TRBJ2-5	CASSLMPREETQYF	TGCGCCAGCAGCTTGATGCCCAGGGAAGAGACCCAGTACTTC
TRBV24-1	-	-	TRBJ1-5	CATSDLDRPQHF	TGTGCCACCAGTGATCTGGACCGACCCCAGCATTTT
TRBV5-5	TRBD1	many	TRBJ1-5	CASSWGQGAPPQHF	TGTGCCAGCAGCTGGGGACAGGGGGCGCCGCCCCAGCATTTT
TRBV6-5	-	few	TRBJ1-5	CASSTRAGGPPQHF	TGTGCCAGCAGTACCCGGGCCGGGGGGCCGCCCCAGCATTTT
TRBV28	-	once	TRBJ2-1	CASSKTDSGEQFF	TGTGCCAGCAGTAAGACGGACTCGGGTGAGCAGTTCTTC